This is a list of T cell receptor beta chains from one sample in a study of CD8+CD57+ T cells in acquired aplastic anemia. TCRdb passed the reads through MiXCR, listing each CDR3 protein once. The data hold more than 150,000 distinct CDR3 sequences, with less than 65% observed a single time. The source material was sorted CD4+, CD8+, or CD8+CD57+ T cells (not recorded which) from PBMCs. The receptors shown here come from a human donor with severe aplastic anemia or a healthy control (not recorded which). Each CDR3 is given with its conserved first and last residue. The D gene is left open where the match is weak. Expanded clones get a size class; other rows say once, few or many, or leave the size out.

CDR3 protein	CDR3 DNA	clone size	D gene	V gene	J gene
CASSRRSLRGGNQPQHF	TGTGCCAGCAGCAGGCGGAGTCTCCGCGGGGGCAATCAGCCCCAGCATTTT	NA	NA	TRBV2	TRBJ1-5
CASSYWTSGGTDTQYF	TGTGCCAGCAGCTACTGGACTAGCGGGGGGACAGATACGCAGTATTTT	NA	TRBD2	TRBV7-9	TRBJ2-3
CSQGTVDGYTF	TGCAGTCAGGGGACGGTGGATGGCTACACCTTC	NA	NA	TRBV20-1	TRBJ1-2
CASSTQTGSYGYTF	TGTGCCAGTAGTACCCAGACAGGGTCCTATGGCTACACCTTC	NA	TRBD1	TRBV7-3	TRBJ1-2
CASSPGTGDTDTQYF	TGTGCCAGCAGCCCCGGGACTGGAGACACAGATACGCAGTATTTT	many	NA	TRBV11-3	TRBJ2-3
CASRPRDRAAGGLWEQYF	TGCGCCAGCAGGCCTAGGGACAGGGCCGCAGGGGGACTGTGGGAGCAGTACTTC	once	TRBD1	TRBV10-1	TRBJ2-7
CASSLGQGSNNEQFF	TGTGCCAGCAGCTTAGGACAGGGATCCAACAATGAGCAGTTCTTC	NA	TRBD1	TRBV7-9	TRBJ2-1
CATSKGQGYGYTF	TGTGCCACCAGCAAAGGACAGGGCTATGGCTACACCTTC	NA	TRBD1	TRBV15	TRBJ1-2
CASSPRTSAANTGELFF	TGTGCCAGCAGCCCACGGACTAGCGCCGCGAACACCGGGGAGCTGTTTTTT	NA	TRBD2	TRBV7-6	TRBJ2-2
CSARPAGQGSYEQYF	TGCAGTGCTAGGCCAGCGGGACAGGGTTCCTACGAGCAGTACTTC	NA	TRBD1	TRBV20-1	TRBJ2-7
CASSLYDVLTF	TGTGCCAGCAGCTTATACGACGTCCTGACTTTC	NA	NA	TRBV7-9	TRBJ2-6
CATSKGANEQFF	TGTGCCACCAGTAAAGGGGCCAATGAGCAGTTCTTC	NA	NA	TRBV24-1	TRBJ2-1
CASSLLGVDSPLHF	TGTGCCAGCAGCTTATTAGGGGTTGATTCACCCCTCCACTTT	NA	NA	TRBV7-9	TRBJ1-6
CASSSLAGYNEQFF	TGTGCCAGCAGTTCACTAGCGGGGTACAATGAGCAGTTCTTC	few	TRBD2	TRBV7-9	TRBJ2-1
CASSLVRAGNTIYF	TGTGCCAGTAGCTTAGTCCGCGCTGGAAACACCATATATTTT	NA	NA	TRBV7-2	TRBJ1-3
CSASRGGASDTQYF	TGCAGTGCTAGTCGGGGGGGGGCCTCAGATACGCAGTATTTT	NA	TRBD2	TRBV20-1	TRBJ2-3
CASSISRTSEKLFF	TGTGCCAGTAGTATATCCCGTACTTCTGAAAAACTGTTTTTT	many	NA	TRBV19	TRBJ1-4
CATRDSSYEQYF	TGTGCCACTCGGGACAGCTCCTACGAGCAGTACTTC	NA	TRBD1	TRBV24-1	TRBJ2-7
CAITQTPNTEAFF	TGTGCCATCACCCAGACACCTAACACTGAAGCTTTCTTT	NA	NA	TRBV10-3	TRBJ1-1
CASNGRDRVDEQFF	TGTGCCAGCAACGGGAGAGACAGGGTCGATGAGCAGTTCTTC	few	NA	TRBV9	TRBJ2-1
CASSVGAGKNEQFF	TGTGCCAGCAGCGTAGGAGCGGGAAAGAATGAGCAGTTCTTC	many	TRBD2	TRBV9	TRBJ2-1
CASSYRGQDEQFF	TGTGCCAGCAGTTACAGGGGACAGGATGAGCAGTTCTTC	NA	TRBD1	TRBV6-2/TRBV6-3	TRBJ2-1
CASSQVQGGAEGYTF	TGTGCCAGCAGCCAAGTTCAAGGGGGCGCGGAGGGCTACACCTTC	many	TRBD1	TRBV3-1	TRBJ1-2
CASSRDPGRAYEQYF	TGCGCCAGCAGCAGGGATCCGGGACGGGCCTACGAGCAGTACTTC	NA	NA	TRBV5-1	TRBJ2-7
CASGLMNTEAFF	TGTGCCAGTGGGTTAATGAACACTGAAGCTTTCTTT	once	NA	TRBV9	TRBJ1-1
CASSQAGQIVYEQYF	TGTGCCAGCAGCCAGGCGGGTCAGATAGTATACGAGCAGTACTTC	many	NA	TRBV4-2	TRBJ2-7
CASSERTGTYEQYF	TGTGCCAGCAGTGAACGGACAGGAACCTACGAGCAGTACTTC	NA	TRBD1	TRBV2	TRBJ2-7
CATSDPSAGGGYTF	TGTGCCACCAGTGATCCATCGGCGGGGGGCGGCTACACCTTC	NA	NA	TRBV24-1	TRBJ1-2
CASSQGRGGSDEQYF	TGTGCCAGCAGCCAAGGGAGAGGGGGGTCAGACGAGCAGTACTTC	NA	NA	TRBV7-8	TRBJ2-7
CASSHRLAGGYEQYF	TGTGCCAGCAGCCACCGACTAGCGGGAGGCTACGAGCAGTACTTC	NA	TRBD2	TRBV14	TRBJ2-7
CSAVGGDTEAFF	TGCAGCGCCGTGGGGGGTGATACTGAAGCTTTCTTT	NA	NA	TRBV29-1	TRBJ1-1
CASSLGVAEAFF	TGTGCCAGCAGCTTGGGGGTAGCTGAAGCTTTCTTT	NA	NA	TRBV5-5	TRBJ1-1
CASSVSGTGNTEAFF	TGTGCCAGCAGCGTCTCCGGGACAGGGAACACTGAAGCTTTCTTT	once	TRBD1	TRBV9	TRBJ1-1